This T cell receptor beta chain was found in a study of blood T cell repertoires in COVID-19. Individuals aged roughly 18 to 95 years were recruited from around 22 US areas. Cohort allocation depended upon clinical history that participants reported. Clones were read by immunoSEQ multiplex PCR, and TCRdb kept only the in-frame ones, dropping some. The sample lists 250,000 to 300,000 clones; approximately 83% were seen once. After removal of 4 bases from V and 4 bases from J, the junction contained 3 bases not matched to a gene. The CDR3 extends over 14 amino acids. The germline V gene encodes CDR1 SGHTA and CDR2 FQGTGA. This clone was detected once.

This chain connects TRBV7-3 to TRBJ2-1, with 8 bases aligning to TRBD1. This clonotype was obtained from a woman aged 45-65 years who had recovered from COVID-19. The specimen was PBMCs or T cells enriched from blood (not recorded which). CDR3 DNA: TGTGCCAGCAGCTCAGGGGGCCATTACAATGAGCAGTTCTTC. This codes for CASSSGGHYNEQFF.